This T cell receptor (beta chain) originates from a study of T cell repertoires in cytomegalovirus infection. Study-level background: CMV infection plus the matching HLA type was flagged by public TCR beta signatures.

TCRdb re-analysed the reads in MiXCR, keeping a single row per CDR3 protein. This table holds around 530,000 distinct CDR3 sequences, approximately 15% found once. In this sample, this clonotype turned up many times. There are 16 residues in the CDR3. V was clipped by 3 bases and J by 0 bases, with 12 bases between them. The sequencing input was CD8+ T cells from PBMCs. This clonotype was obtained from a human donor in good health (CMV status not recorded). Some clones in this sample may be carry-over from other donors' samples. This chain joins TRBV12-3 or TRBV12-4 and TRBJ2-1, with no clear D. The CDR3 protein is CASSFLLLSSYNEQFF. Written as DNA, the CDR3 is TGTGCCAGCAGTTTTCTGCTCCTAAGCTCCTACAATGAGCAGTTCTTC.